This TCR beta chain was identified during a study of CD8 T cells in Susac syndrome (dated by TCRdb to between 2018 and 2021). About the investigation overall: Whether CD8+ T cell activation and differentiation in Susac syndrome was antigen driven was tested using repertoire sequencing.

What the authors observed across the whole study: The number of individuals in the TCR sequencing and HLA analysis was recognized as being relatively small.

RNA was extracted using the RNeasy kit, and about 0.5 to 1 ug of the RNA was reverse transcribed with random hexamers. TCR beta CDR3 regions were amplified with the immunoSEQ multiplex PCR assay covering 54 Vbeta and 13 Jbeta segments. PCR amplification bias was corrected by using a synthetic template baseline for primer optimization and computational correction. As for the original processing: Reads were assigned to V, D and J genes according to IMGT and analyzed in immunoSEQ Analyzer, with only productive sequences retained. Clonality was computed as one minus Shannon entropy normalized by log2 of the number of productive unique sequences. Public and private clones were assessed among the 100 most prevalent clones of each patient and control. A clone was defined as Susac-specific if it was absent from the healthy and MS cohorts, from about 1,100 published viral clones and from other ImmuneACCESS disease sequences. The public reads were reprocessed in TCRdb via fastp at Q25 and MiXCR, keeping in-frame beta chains. One record per CDR3 amino acid sequence lists the most common genes and DNA. V and J calls and clone size were set by TCRdb, not the authors. For this sample there are approximately 190,000 distinct CDR3 sequences; around 93% appear just once. The ten top clones hold 0.1% of the sample.

Peripheral blood CD8+ and CD4+ T cells from healthy donors, Susac syndrome patients and multiple sclerosis patients were profiled by high-throughput TCR beta sequencing. Healthy donors were included as age- and sex-matched controls. Bulk CD8+ and CD4+ T cells were purified magnetically by negative isolation, whereas CD8+ TEMRA cells were enriched by FACS. Blood was collected in EDTA tubes and processed within 24 hours, with PBMCs isolated through density gradient centrifugation. PBMCs intended for TCR sequencing were cryopreserved in liquid nitrogen and thawed later in a water bath at 37 degrees C. A purity of at least 90% was achieved for sorted or isolated CD4+, CD8+ and CD8+ TEMRA cells. In its sample, this clonotype was seen once. Its specific antigen is unknown. Nothing much larger sits one base from this clone, and base qualities are not available. Weak support is all one read offers. The CDR3 measures 13 amino acids from cysteine to phenylalanine. Only the CDR3 DNA stays, 39 bases, in frame from base 1. CDR1 and CDR2, per the germline V gene, are SGHTA and FQGTGA. Ends trimmed: V by 6 bases, J by 7 bases; bases unmatched to a gene: 6.

The TCR was taken from a human donor in good health. Sequencing was done on a sample of CD4+ T cells from PBMCs. Recombination joined TRBV7-3 with TRBJ2-5; TRBD1 matches 9 bases in the middle. The CDR3 reads CASSPGQGATQYF. Here is the DNA: TGTGCCAGCAGTCCGGGACAGGGTGCGACCCAGTACTTC.